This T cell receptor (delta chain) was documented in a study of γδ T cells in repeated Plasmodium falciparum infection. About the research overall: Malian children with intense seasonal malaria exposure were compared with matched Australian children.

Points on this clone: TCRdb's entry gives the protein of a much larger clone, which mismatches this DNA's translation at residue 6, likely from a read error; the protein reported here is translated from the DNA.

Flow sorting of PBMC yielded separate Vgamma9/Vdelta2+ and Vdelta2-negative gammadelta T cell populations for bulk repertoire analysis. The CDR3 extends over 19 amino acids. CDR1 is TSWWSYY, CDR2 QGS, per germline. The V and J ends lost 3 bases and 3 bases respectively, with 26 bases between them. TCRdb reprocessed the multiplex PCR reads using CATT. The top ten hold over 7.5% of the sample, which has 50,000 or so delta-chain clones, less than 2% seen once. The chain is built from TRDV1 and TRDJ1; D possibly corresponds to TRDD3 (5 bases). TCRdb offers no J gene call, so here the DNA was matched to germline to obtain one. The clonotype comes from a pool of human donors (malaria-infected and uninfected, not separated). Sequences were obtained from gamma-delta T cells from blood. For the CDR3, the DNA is TGTGCTCTTGGGGAGCTGCCGGGGGTTATCCCCCAGTACGCCGATAAACTCATCTTT. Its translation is CALGELPGVIPQYADKLIF.